Following are 16 T cell receptor beta chains from one sample sequenced in a study of identical twins. One entry per CDR3 protein, called by TCRdb with MiXCR from the 5' RACE reads. The data hold a few hundred thousand distinct CDR3 sequences, with approximately 8.3% observed a single time. These data also featured in a second study, about yellow fever vaccine responses in identical twins.

The source material was CD8+ T cells sorted from blood. The receptors come from a woman aged 18-29 years in good health.

On this clonotype: A read error is possible here, since a much larger clone lies one base away. The rearrangement joins TRBV7-6 to TRBJ2-5, with D unresolved. Trimming took off 5 bases at V and 9 bases at J, with 28 bases between the two ends. Germline V gene data show CDR1 as SGHVS and CDR2 as FNYEAQ. This CDR3 region has 17 residues. The CDR3 protein is CASSPDGCSLNNRAQYF. The CDR3 DNA is TGTGCCAGCAGCCCAGACGGCTGCTCACTTAATAATCGGGCCCAGTACTTC. Full variable domain (rest looked up from reference TRBV7-6 and TRBJ2-5): GAGVSQSPRYKVTKRGQDVALRCDPISGHVSLYWYRQALGQGPEFLTYFNYEAQQDKSGLPNDRFSAERPEGSISTLTIQRTEQRDSAMYRCASSPDGCSLNNRAQYFGPGTRLLVL.

The V gene is TRBV27, the J gene TRBJ2-1, with D possibly matching TRBD2 (5 bases). The CDR3 contains 16 residues. CDR1 and CDR2 (germline): MNHEY, SMNVEV (reference sequence). Trimming stripped 8 bases from V and 1 base from J, with 18 bases between. In DNA, the CDR3 is TGTGCCAGCCACCCCGGCGGGTTAAGGTCCTACAATGAGCAGTTCTTC. Its protein product is CASHPGGLRSYNEQFF.

The chain carries TRBV7-9 and TRBJ2-7; possibly TRBD1 for D (6 bases). This CDR3 comprises 15 residues. Germline-derived CDR1 and CDR2 are SEHNR and FQNEAQ (reference sequence). V was trimmed by 5 bases and J by 6 bases, leaving 20 bases between them. CDR3 DNA sequence: TGTGCCAGCAGCCCAGTCAGGGGCGCAGGCGGCGAGCAGTACTTC. Residues: CASSPVRGAGGEQYF.

This clonotype showed up just a few times. The chain recombines TRBV7-6 with TRBJ2-3; tentatively, D is TRBD1 (6 bases). V dropped 5 bases and J dropped 12 bases, with 15 bases sitting between them. Germline V CDR1 and CDR2: SGHVS, FNYEAQ. The CDR3 has 12 amino acids. In DNA, the CDR3 is TGTGCCAGCAGCGATCCCTTGGACAGTCAGTATTTT. This encodes CASSDPLDSQYF. Using reference TRBV7-6 and TRBJ2-3 for the parts outside the CDR3, the full variable domain is GAGVSQSPRYKVTKRGQDVALRCDPISGHVSLYWYRQALGQGPEFLTYFNYEAQQDKSGLPNDRFSAERPEGSISTLTIQRTEQRDSAMYRCASSDPLDSQYFGPGTRLTVL.

The gene calls are TRBV11-2 and TRBJ2-1, with TRBD2 identical over 9 bases. The CDR3 length is 17 residues. Germline CDR1 SGHAT, CDR2 FQNNGV. Trimming removed 4 bases from V and 2 bases from J; junction bases left unmatched: 9. The chain's CDR3 is CASSSRGSGRTYNEQFF. CDR3 DNA: TGTGCCAGCAGCTCCCGGGGTAGCGGGAGAACCTACAATGAGCAGTTCTTC.

This sequence joins TRBV20-1 and TRBJ2-7; possibly TRBD1 for D (7 bases). CDR3 size: 15 residues. Trimming left V 0 bases short and J 5 bases short, with 17 bases between. The germline V gene encodes CDR1 DFQATT and CDR2 SNEGSKA (reference sequence). CDR3 loop: CSARDLEGALHEQYF. CDR3 in DNA: TGCAGTGCTAGAGATTTGGAGGGGGCTTTGCACGAGCAGTACTTC.

This rearrangement joins TRBV7-3 to TRBJ2-7, with TRBD1 matching over 8 bases. Unmatched junction bases numbered 10, after V lost 7 bases and J lost 2 bases. This CDR3 is 15 amino acids long. The germline gives CDR1 SGHTA, CDR2 FQGTGA. The CDR3 sequence is CASIYPGQGAYEQYF. DNA of the CDR3: TGTGCCAGCATCTACCCAGGACAGGGAGCCTACGAGCAGTACTTC.

This clonotype has at least ten counts. The rearrangement uses TRBV20-1 and TRBJ2-7; 9 nucleotides line up with TRBD1. V was pared by 6 bases and J by 4 bases, with 7 bases of the junction left unmatched. The germline gives CDR1 DFQATT, CDR2 SNEGSKA (reference sequence). The CDR3 sequence is 13 residues long. CDR3 region: CSAIQGATYEQYF. The CDR3 nucleotides are TGCAGTGCAATACAGGGGGCGACATACGAGCAGTACTTC.

This clonotype turned up a few times. The chain links TRBV2 to TRBJ2-1, with D perhaps assigned TRBD1 or TRBD2 (5 bases each). Looked up from germline, CDR1 is SNHLY and CDR2 is FYNNEI. The V gene lost 2 bases and the J gene lost 3 bases, with 11 bases spanning the gap. CDR3 length: 15 residues. CDR3: CASSERGLHYNEQFF. The CDR3 DNA reads TGTGCCAGCAGTGAACGGGGCCTACACTACAATGAGCAGTTCTTC.

This clonotype was seen repeatedly, ten times or more. The CDR3 loop is CASSQEKGVPWDYTF. For the CDR3, the DNA is TGTGCCAGCAGCCAAGAAAAGGGGGTTCCGTGGGACTACACCTTC. This chain connects TRBV14 to TRBJ1-2, with D maybe TRBD1 (6 bases). Germline V gene sequence: CDR1 SGHDN, CDR2 FVKESK. The CDR3 runs to 15 residues. V shed 0 bases and J shed 10 bases, with 18 bases lying between them.

This chain connects TRBV3-1 to TRBJ1-3; no firm D call. Trimming took off 0 bases at V and 4 bases at J, with 4 bases between the two ends. The CDR3 sequence is 13 residues long. CDR1 is LGHDT and CDR2 is YNNKEL in the germline V gene (reference sequence). This CDR3 reads CASSQESGNTIYF. CDR3 DNA: TGTGCCAGCAGCCAAGAGTCCGGAAACACCATATATTTT.

The chain has TRBV14 and TRBJ2-7; no clear D gene. Looked up from germline, CDR1 is SGHDN and CDR2 is FVKESK. CDR3 length equals 14 residues. V dropped 4 bases and J dropped 2 bases, with 12 bases sitting between them. The CDR3 is CASSPLGRAYEQYF. CDR3 in DNA: TGTGCCAGCAGCCCCCTAGGACGCGCCTACGAGCAGTACTTC.

This clonotype has at least ten counts. This chain connects TRBV12-3 or TRBV12-4 to TRBJ2-6; D uncertain. V dropped 7 bases and J dropped 4 bases, with 5 bases sitting between them. This CDR3 region has 12 residues. For the CDR3, the DNA is TGTGCCAGCACAATCGGGGCCAACGTCCTGACTTTC. Its translation is CASTIGANVLTF.

This chain uses TRBV6-4 with TRBJ2-1; 10 bases are a match to TRBD2. Germline V CDR1 and CDR2: MRHNA, SNTAGT. The V segment lost 5 bases and the J segment 7 bases; nucleotides outside the gene matches: 2. The CDR3 totals 13 residues. The CDR3 is CASSLLAGNEQFF. CDR3 sequence (DNA): TGTGCCAGCAGTCTACTAGCGGGAAATGAGCAGTTCTTC.

This clonotype was counted at least ten times. The chain recombines TRBV29-1 with TRBJ2-7; a weak D match, TRBD1 (5 bases). The CDR3 is made up of 13 amino acids. The V and J ends lost 4 bases and 0 bases respectively, with 10 bases between them. Germline values: CDR1 SQVTM, CDR2 ANQGSEA. The CDR3 spells CSVADSLSYEQYF. CDR3 nucleotides: TGCAGCGTTGCCGACAGTCTCTCCTACGAGCAGTACTTC.

CDR3 nucleotides: TGTGCCAGCAGCCGTATGTGGGCTCCTAGCGGGAGTAATGAGCAGTTCTTC. Translating it yields CASSRMWAPSGSNEQFF. J is TRBJ2-1 and V is TRBV12-3 or TRBV12-4, with 10 positions matching TRBD2. The trim removed 6 bases at V and 7 bases at J, leaving 15 bases unmatched. CDR3 length: 17 amino acids.